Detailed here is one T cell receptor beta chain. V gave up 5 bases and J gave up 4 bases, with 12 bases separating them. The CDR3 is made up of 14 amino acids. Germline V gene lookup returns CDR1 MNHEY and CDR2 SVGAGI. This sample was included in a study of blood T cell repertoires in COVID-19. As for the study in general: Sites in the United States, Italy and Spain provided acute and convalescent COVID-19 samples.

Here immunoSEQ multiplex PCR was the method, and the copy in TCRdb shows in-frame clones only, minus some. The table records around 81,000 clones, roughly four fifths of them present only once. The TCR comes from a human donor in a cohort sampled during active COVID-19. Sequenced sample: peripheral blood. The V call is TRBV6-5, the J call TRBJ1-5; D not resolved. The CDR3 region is CASSPREGNQPQHF. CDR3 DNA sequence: TGTGCCAGCAGTCCTCGGGAGGGAAATCAGCCCCAGCATTTT.